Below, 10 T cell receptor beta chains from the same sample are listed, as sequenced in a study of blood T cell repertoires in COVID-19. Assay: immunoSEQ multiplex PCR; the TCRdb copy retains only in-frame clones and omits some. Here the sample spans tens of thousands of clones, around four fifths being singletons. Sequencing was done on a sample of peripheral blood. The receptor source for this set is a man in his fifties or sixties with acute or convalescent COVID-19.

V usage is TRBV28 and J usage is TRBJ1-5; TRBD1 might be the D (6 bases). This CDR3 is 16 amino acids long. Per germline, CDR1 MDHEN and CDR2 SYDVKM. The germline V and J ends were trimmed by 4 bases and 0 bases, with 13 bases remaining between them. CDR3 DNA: TGTGCCAGCAGTTCAGGGGTAAGAGGTAGCAATCAGCCCCAGCATTTT. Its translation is CASSSGVRGSNQPQHF.

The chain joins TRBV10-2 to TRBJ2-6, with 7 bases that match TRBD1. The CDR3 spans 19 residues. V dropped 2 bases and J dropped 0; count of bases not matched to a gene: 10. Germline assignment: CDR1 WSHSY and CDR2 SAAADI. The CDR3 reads CASSELRDSLNSGANVLTF. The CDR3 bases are TGCGCCAGCAGTGAGCTCCGGGACAGCCTTAACTCTGGGGCCAACGTCCTGACTTTC.

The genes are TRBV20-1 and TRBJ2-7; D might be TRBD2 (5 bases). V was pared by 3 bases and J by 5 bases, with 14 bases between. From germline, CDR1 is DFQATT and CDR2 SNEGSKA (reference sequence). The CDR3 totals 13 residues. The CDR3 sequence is CSASRGSPDEQYF. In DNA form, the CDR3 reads TGCAGTGCTAGTCGGGGTTCCCCGGACGAGCAGTACTTC.

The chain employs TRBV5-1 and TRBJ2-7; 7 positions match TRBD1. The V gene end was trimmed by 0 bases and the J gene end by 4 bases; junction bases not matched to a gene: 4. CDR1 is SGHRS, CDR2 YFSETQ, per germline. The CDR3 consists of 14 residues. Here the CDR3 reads CASSLGQGDYEQYF. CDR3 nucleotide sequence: TGCGCCAGCAGCTTGGGGCAGGGGGATTACGAGCAGTACTTC.

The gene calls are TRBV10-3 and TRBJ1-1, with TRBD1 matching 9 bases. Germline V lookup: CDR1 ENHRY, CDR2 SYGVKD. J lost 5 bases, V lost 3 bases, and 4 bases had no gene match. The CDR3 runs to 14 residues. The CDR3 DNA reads TGTGCCATCAGTGAACAGGGGGCTAATACTGAAGCTTTCTTT. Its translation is CAISEQGANTEAFF.

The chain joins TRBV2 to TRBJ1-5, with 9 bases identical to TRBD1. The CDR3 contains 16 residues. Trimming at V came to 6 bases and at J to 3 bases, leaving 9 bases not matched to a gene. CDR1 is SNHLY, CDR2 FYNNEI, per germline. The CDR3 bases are TGTGCCAGCAGCCCCCTCGACAGGGGGATCAATCAGCCCCAGCATTTT. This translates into CASSPLDRGINQPQHF. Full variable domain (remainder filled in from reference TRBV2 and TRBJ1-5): EPEVTQTPSHQVTQMGQEVILRCVPISNHLYFYWYRQILGQKVEFLVSFYNNEISEKSEIFDDQFSVERPDGSNFTLKIRSTKLEDSAMYFCASSPLDRGINQPQHFGDGTRLSIL.

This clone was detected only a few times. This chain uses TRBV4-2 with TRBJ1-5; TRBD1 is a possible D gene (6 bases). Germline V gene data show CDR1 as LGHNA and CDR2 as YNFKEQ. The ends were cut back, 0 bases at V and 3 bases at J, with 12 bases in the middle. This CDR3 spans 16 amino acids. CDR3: CASSQDDQGFNQPQHF. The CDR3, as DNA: TGTGCCAGCAGCCAAGATGATCAGGGGTTCAATCAGCCCCAGCATTTT.

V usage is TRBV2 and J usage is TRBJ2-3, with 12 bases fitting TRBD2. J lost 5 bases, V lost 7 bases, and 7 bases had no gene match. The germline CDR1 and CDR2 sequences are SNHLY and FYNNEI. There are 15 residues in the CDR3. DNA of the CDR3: TGTGCCAGCAAGGGGTCTAGCGGGAGGGGAGATACGCAGTATTTT. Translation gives CASKGSSGRGDTQYF. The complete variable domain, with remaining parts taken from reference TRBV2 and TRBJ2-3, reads EPEVTQTPSHQVTQMGQEVILRCVPISNHLYFYWYRQILGQKVEFLVSFYNNEISEKSEIFDDQFSVERPDGSNFTLKIRSTKLEDSAMYFCASKGSSGRGDTQYFGPGTRLTVL.

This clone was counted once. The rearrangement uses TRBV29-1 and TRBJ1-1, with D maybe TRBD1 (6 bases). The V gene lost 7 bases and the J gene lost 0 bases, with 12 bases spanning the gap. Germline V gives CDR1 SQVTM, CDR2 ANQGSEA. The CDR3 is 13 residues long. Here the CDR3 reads CSAGTQMNTEAFF. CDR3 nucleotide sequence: TGCAGCGCGGGGACACAAATGAACACTGAAGCTTTCTTT.

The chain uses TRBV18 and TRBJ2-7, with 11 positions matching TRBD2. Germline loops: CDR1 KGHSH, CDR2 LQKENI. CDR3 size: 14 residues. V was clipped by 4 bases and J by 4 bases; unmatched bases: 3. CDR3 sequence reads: CASSLTSGIYEQYF. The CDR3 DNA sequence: TGTGCCAGCTCACTGACTAGCGGGATTTACGAGCAGTACTTC.